The entry below gives a single TCR beta chain sequence along with its context. These data originate in a study of blood T cell repertoires in COVID-19. Study overall: Samples of COVID-19 (acute and convalescent) were obtained from the United States, Italy and Spain. The cDNA or gDNA used as material had been derived from T cells, B-cell-depleted T cells, or PBMCs.

In the source study's methods: Amplification with reference gene primers provided the estimates of nucleated cell counts. Profiling relied on immunoSEQ multiplex PCR, and the TCRdb table lists in-frame clones only, not all of them. The DNA gave D and trimming, while V, J and clone size come from that table. The table shows tens of thousands of clones, with approximately 82% occurring only once. Germline trimming cut 5 bases from V and 9 bases from J; bases unmatched to any gene: 13. The germline CDR1 and CDR2 sequences are SGHTA and FQGNSA. This CDR3 comprises 16 residues. The specimen sequenced was peripheral blood. The V and J genes are TRBV7-2 and TRBJ2-5; TRBD2 agrees at 12 bases. This sequence originates from a woman between 50 and 59 years old with acute or convalescent COVID-19. CDR3 DNA: TGTGCCAGCAGCCCCACTCGACTAGCGGGAGTGGAGGCCCAGTACTTC. It encodes CASSPTRLAGVEAQYF.